The sequence of this T cell receptor beta chain was determined in a study of blood T cell repertoires in COVID-19. Background on the study: Acute and convalescent COVID-19 samples came from the United States, Italy and Spain. The analysed material was cDNA or gDNA that came from T cells, B-cell-depleted T cells, or PBMCs.

Germline CDR1 and CDR2: SGDLS and YYNGEE. V lost 3 bases to trimming and J lost 6 bases; unmatched junction nucleotides: 10. The CDR3 is 15 residues long. Original handling: Quantification of nucleated cells was approximated via reference gene primer amplification. The repertoire was sequenced with immunoSEQ multiplex PCR; TCRdb's copy has only in-frame clones and lacks some. The V and J calls and clone size come from that table; D and trimming were worked out from the DNA. The data hold 220,000 or so clones, with around 84% observed a single time. The chain carries TRBV9 and TRBJ2-7; 9 bases agree with TRBD2. This TCR came from a woman aged 35 to 49 who had recovered from COVID-19. The sequencing sample was made of PBMCs or T cells enriched from blood (not recorded which). The CDR3 bases are TGTGCCAGCAGCGCATCTAGCGGGGCGTCCGCCGAGCAGTACTTC. Residues: CASSASSGASAEQYF.